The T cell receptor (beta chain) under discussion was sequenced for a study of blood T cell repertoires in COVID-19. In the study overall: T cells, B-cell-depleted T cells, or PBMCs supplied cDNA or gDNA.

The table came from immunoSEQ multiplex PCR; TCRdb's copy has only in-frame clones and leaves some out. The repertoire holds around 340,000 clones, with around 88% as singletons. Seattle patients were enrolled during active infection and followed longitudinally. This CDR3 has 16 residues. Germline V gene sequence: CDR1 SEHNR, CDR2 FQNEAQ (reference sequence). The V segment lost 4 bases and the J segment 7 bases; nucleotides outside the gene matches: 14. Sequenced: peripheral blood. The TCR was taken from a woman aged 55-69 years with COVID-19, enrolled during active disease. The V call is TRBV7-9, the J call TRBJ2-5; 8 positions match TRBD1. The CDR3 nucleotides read TGTGCCAGCAGCTATGCGACAGGGGTCGGCGGCGGGACCCAGTACTTC. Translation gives CASSYATGVGGGTQYF.